A selection of T cell receptor beta chains follows, all from one sample in a study of cytomegalovirus exposure and HLA in healthy donors. The repertoire was sequenced with immunoSEQ multiplex PCR; TCRdb's copy has only in-frame clones and lacks some. Of about 140,000 clones in the sample, about 86% were seen once. Input material: PBMCs. The receptors come from a man aged 18-30 years in good health and CMV-seronegative. Both conserved end residues are part of each CDR3. D genes are given only for firm matches. Some rows have no size entry. The others give once, few or many, or a class for an expanded clone.

V	D	J	size	DNA	CDR3
TRBV2	-	TRBJ1-5	once	TGTGCCAGCCGGTGGGGGGGGGCTGGAAATCAGCCCCAGCATTTT	CASRWGGAGNQPQHF
TRBV28	-	TRBJ2-2	-	TGTGCCAGCAGCGACCAGGGCACCGGGGAGCTGTTTTTT	CASSDQGTGELFF
TRBV7-2	-	TRBJ2-7	-	TGTGCCAGCAGCTTAGGCAGGGCCCACGAGCAGTACTTC	CASSLGRAHEQYF
TRBV29-1	-	TRBJ1-4	-	TGCAGCGTTGATGCGGGGGTGGGTAATGAAAAACTGTTTTTT	CSVDAGVGNEKLFF
TRBV28	-	TRBJ2-1	-	TGTGCCAGCACACGGAGAGTCCCATTCGGAGACTCCTACAATGAGCAGTTCTTC	CASTRRVPFGDSYNEQFF
TRBV18	-	TRBJ1-2	-	TGTGCCAGCTCACCACCTCGGGAATTGAACTATGGCTACACCTTC	CASSPPRELNYGYTF
TRBV29-1	-	TRBJ2-1	-	TGCAGCGTGGATGCGGGGTACGATGAGCAGTTCTTC	CSVDAGYDEQFF
TRBV30	-	TRBJ1-4	-	TGTGCCTGGAGCGCGACAGCGATGAATGAAAAACTGTTTTTT	CAWSATAMNEKLFF
TRBV19	TRBD2	TRBJ2-7	-	TGTGCCAGTAGTATAGATGGAGCGGGGTACTACGAGCAGTACTTC	CASSIDGAGYYEQYF
TRBV7-8	-	TRBJ2-7	-	TGTGCCAGCAGTCCGGAGGGCGTACCCTACGAGCAGTACTTC	CASSPEGVPYEQYF
TRBV28	TRBD1	TRBJ1-1	-	TGTGCCAGCCACTCGGGGACAGTGACTGAAGCTTTCTTT	CASHSGTVTEAFF
TRBV7-9	-	TRBJ2-7	-	TGTGCCAGCAGCATCCGGGACACTTCCTACGAGCAGTACTTC	CASSIRDTSYEQYF
TRBV2	-	TRBJ2-5	-	TGTGCCAGCAGCGTATTCGGGTCCCAGTACTTC	CASSVFGSQYF
TRBV15	-	TRBJ2-1	-	TGTGCCACCAGCAGAGAGCGGAGCGGCTCCTACAATGAGCAGTTCTTC	CATSRERSGSYNEQFF
TRBV9	TRBD2	TRBJ2-1	-	TGTGCCAGCAGCGAGGGACTAGCGGCCTACAATGAGCAGTTCTTC	CASSEGLAAYNEQFF
TRBV5-6	TRBD2	TRBJ2-7	-	TGTGCCAGCAGCTCCCCGGGACTAGCGGGAGGGCGGGCCTACGAGCAGTACTTC	CASSSPGLAGGRAYEQYF
TRBV29-1	-	TRBJ2-7	-	TGCAGCGTTGAAGAACTAGCCCCCTACGAGCAGTACTTC	CSVEELAPYEQYF
TRBV28	-	TRBJ1-2	-	TGTGCCAGCAGTTTATCATCGGACTATGGCTACACCTTC	CASSLSSDYGYTF
TRBV29-1	-	TRBJ2-7	-	TGCAGCGTTGAAACGGGGGTCGAGCAGTACTTC	CSVETGVEQYF
TRBV19	-	TRBJ1-5	few	TGTGCCAGTAGCCCTGATAGGGGGCCCCAGCATTTT	CASSPDRGPQHF
TRBV6-1	TRBD1	TRBJ1-2	-	TGTGCCAGCACCTGGGGACAGGGGGCAGGAGGCTACACCTTC	CASTWGQGAGGYTF
TRBV9	TRBD1	TRBJ2-7	-	TGTGCCAGCAGCTCCCGGACAGGGGTCTACGAGCAGTACTTC	CASSSRTGVYEQYF
TRBV4-1	TRBD2	TRBJ2-6	-	TGCGCCAGCAGCCAGGGACTAGCGGGTCCCCCTGGGGCCAACGTCCTGACTTTC	CASSQGLAGPPGANVLTF
TRBV5-1	-	TRBJ2-1	-	TGCGCCAGCAGCTTGGCCAGCGGATCCTACAATGAGCAGTTCTTC	CASSLASGSYNEQFF
TRBV9	-	TRBJ2-4	-	TGTGCCAGCCTGACGGGGGAAGCCAAAAACATTCAGTACTTC	CASLTGEAKNIQYF
TRBV5-1	-	TRBJ2-7	-	TGCGCCAGCAGCTTAGCCGGACAGATCTACGAGCAGTACTTC	CASSLAGQIYEQYF
TRBV5-6	TRBD1	TRBJ1-4	-	TGTGCCAGCAGTCCCACCGGGACAGGGAAGGAAAAACTGTTTTTT	CASSPTGTGKEKLFF
TRBV6-6	-	TRBJ2-3	-	TGTGCCTCAATGGGGCAGACAGATACGCAGTATTTT	CASMGQTDTQYF
TRBV2	-	TRBJ1-5	-	TGTGCCAGCAGGGGAAGACAGCATCAGCCCCAGCATTTT	CASRGRQHQPQHF
TRBV6-4	TRBD2	TRBJ2-3	many	TGTGCCAGCAGTGCCGCCAGCGGGGGCACAGATACGCAGTATTTT	CASSAASGGTDTQYF
TRBV7-9	-	TRBJ2-1	-	TGTGCCAGCAGCTTCGGGGATGGTAGGAATAATGAGCAGTTCTTC	CASSFGDGRNNEQFF